The sequence of this T cell receptor beta chain was determined in a study of T cell responses to AZD1222 COVID-19 vaccine. Study outcomes and limitations: Two doses of AZD1222 preceded a rise in Spike-specific TCR breadth and depth. The sample set comprised mostly white British donors with more females, and clonal diversity was possibly underestimated. Repertoire sampling occurred only after the peak T cell response.

Sequencing was performed with immunoSEQ multiplex PCR; in TCRdb, only in-frame clones are kept and a portion is missing. Among some 71,000 clones, roughly 84% were seen once, and the ten largest hold about 9.4%. V was clipped by 7 bases and J by 6 bases; unmatched bases: 9. Germline assignment: CDR1 WSHSY and CDR2 SAAADI. This CDR3 has 14 amino acids. As regards this clone: Its antigen is still unknown.

Specimen: peripheral blood, collected on day 0 of AZD1222 vaccination. The sequence was collected from an adult in good health. The V call is TRBV10-2, the J call TRBJ2-7; TRBD1 agrees at 10 bases. The CDR3 DNA is TGCGCCAGCACCGACAGGGGGCTTGCCATCGAGCAGTACTTC. This encodes CASTDRGLAIEQYF.